The 3 T cell receptor beta chains given below trace back to one sample, sequenced in a study of chemoradiotherapy in HPV16-positive cancers (dated by TCRdb to between 2020 and 2023). Library preparation was by the immunoSEQ multiplex PCR assay. The table was pulled from immuneACCESS by TCRdb, which kept in-frame rearrangements only. Such tables lose some clones; where checked, under half of the loss comes from unresolved V genes, and the rest has no known cause. Here the sample has 25,000 to 40,000 clones; 86% occur a single time. In total, the top ten clones hold around 2.3% of the sample. Material: blood, obtained from a patient who underwent chemoradiotherapy. These receptor sequences come from a human donor with HPV-associated anogenital cancer.

This chain connects TRBV7-2 to TRBJ2-5; TRBD1 might be the D (6 bases). V was pared by 3 bases and J by 4 bases, with 12 bases between. From germline, CDR1 is SGHTA and CDR2 FQGNSA. This CDR3 contains 14 residues. The chain's CDR3 is CASSFQGSGETQYF. CDR3 nucleotide sequence: TGTGCCAGCAGCTTCCAGGGGAGCGGAGAGACCCAGTACTTC.

The gene calls are TRBV11-3 and TRBJ1-3, with D maybe TRBD1 (5 bases). Germline CDR1 is SGHNT and CDR2 is YENEEA. Trimming shortened V by 1 base and J by 4 bases, and 14 bases separated the two germline ends. CDR3 length: 16 amino acids. The CDR3 region has the DNA TGTGCCAGCAGCTTAGGAAGGACAACCGGCGGAAACACCATATATTTT. Its protein product is CASSLGRTTGGNTIYF.

This chain joins TRBV6-5 and TRBJ1-1, with D uncertain. V was shortened by 10 bases and J by 2 bases, with 20 bases between the two germline ends. This CDR3 comprises 15 residues. The germline V gene encodes CDR1 MNHEY and CDR2 SVGAGI. CDR3 region: CATKKVNVGNTEAFF. The CDR3 DNA follows: TGTGCCACCAAGAAGGTTAATGTCGGAAACACTGAAGCTTTCTTT.